Sequencing of this TCR beta chain was carried out in a study of blood T cell dynamics during melanoma immunotherapy. On the study more broadly: First-line therapy was either pembrolizumab or nivolumab with ipilimumab for metastatic melanoma.

Deletions cut 4 bases from V and 6 bases from J, with 22 bases between. Per germline, CDR1 MDHEN and CDR2 SYDVKM. The CDR3 is 16 residues long. Time point noted: week 3, after first cycle of checkpoint inhibitor. Blood was drawn before treatment and at week 3 after checkpoint blockade. Apart from a couple of fast progressors, RECIST 1.1 response was judged 12 weeks post-infusion. Each sorted CD8+ T cell subset had its entire DNA loaded. The repertoire was sequenced with immunoSEQ multiplex PCR; TCRdb's copy has only in-frame clones and lacks some. Of roughly 16,000 clones listed, about 95% are singletons.

The V and J genes are TRBV28 and TRBJ2-7, with D perhaps assigned TRBD1 or TRBD2 (5 bases each). The receptor's source is a human donor with melanoma. The source was effector memory CD8+ T cells from blood, collected from a patient treated with checkpoint blockade. The CDR3 DNA sequence: TGTGCCAGCAGTTGGAACGGGGCATTCGGCGGTGTCGAGCAGTACTTC. Translated: CASSWNGAFGGVEQYF.